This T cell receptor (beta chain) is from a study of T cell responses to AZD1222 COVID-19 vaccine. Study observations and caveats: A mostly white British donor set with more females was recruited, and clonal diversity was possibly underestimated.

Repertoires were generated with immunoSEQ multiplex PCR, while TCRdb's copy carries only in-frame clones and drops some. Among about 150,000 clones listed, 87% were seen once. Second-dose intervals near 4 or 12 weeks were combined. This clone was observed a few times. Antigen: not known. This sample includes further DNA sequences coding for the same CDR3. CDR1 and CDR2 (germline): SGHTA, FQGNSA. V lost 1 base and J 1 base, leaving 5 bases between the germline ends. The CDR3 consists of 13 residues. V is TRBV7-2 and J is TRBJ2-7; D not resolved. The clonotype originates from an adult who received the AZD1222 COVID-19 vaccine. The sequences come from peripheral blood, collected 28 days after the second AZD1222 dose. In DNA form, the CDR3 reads TGTGCCAGCAGCTTAGGACGATCCTACGAGCAGTACTTC. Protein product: CASSLGRSYEQYF.